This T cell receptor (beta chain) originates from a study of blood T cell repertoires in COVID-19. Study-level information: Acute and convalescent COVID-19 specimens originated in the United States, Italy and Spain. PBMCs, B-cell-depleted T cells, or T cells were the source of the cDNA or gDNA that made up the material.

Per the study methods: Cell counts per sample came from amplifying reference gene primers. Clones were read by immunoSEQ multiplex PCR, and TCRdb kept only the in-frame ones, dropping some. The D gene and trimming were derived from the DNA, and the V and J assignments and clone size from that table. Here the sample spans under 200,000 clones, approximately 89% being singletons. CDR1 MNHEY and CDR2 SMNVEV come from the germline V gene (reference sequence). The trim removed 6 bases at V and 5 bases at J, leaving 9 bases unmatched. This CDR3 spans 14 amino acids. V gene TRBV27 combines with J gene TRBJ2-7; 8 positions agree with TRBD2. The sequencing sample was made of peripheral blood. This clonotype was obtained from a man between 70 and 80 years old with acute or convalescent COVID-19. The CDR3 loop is CASSPRGGQDEQYF. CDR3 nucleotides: TGTGCCAGCAGCCCTCGGGGGGGGCAGGACGAGCAGTACTTC.